Below, 21 T cell receptor beta chains from the same sample are listed, as sequenced in a study of cytomegalovirus exposure and HLA in healthy donors. In the PCR, 60 Vbeta and 13 Jbeta primers were used. Method: immunoSEQ multiplex PCR; TCRdb's copy keeps in-frame clones and lacks some. The sample yields approximately 160,000 clones, approximately 77% seen once. The material sequenced was PBMCs. The source is a male donor in good health and CMV-seropositive.

The V and J genes are TRBV19 and TRBJ1-2; D remains ambiguous. The CDR3 consists of 13 residues. Trimming cost V 5 bases and J 2 bases, with 9 bases left between them. Germline CDR1 is LNHDA and CDR2 is SQIVND (reference sequence). The DNA of the CDR3 is TGTGCCAGTAGTGTAACACAGAACTATGGCTACACCTTC. It yields the protein CASSVTQNYGYTF. Drawing the rest from reference TRBV19 and TRBJ1-2, the complete variable domain is DGGITQSPKYLFRKEGQNVTLSCEQNLNHDAMYWYRQDPGQGLRLIYYSQIVNDFQKGDIAEGYSVSREKKESFPLTVTSAQKNPTAFYLCASSVTQNYGYTFGSGTRLTVV.

V is TRBV5-1 and J is TRBJ2-2; 9 bases line up with TRBD2. Losses at the gene ends were 5 bases for V and 7 bases for J; bases not matched to a gene: 12. Germline CDR1 is SGHRS and CDR2 is YFSETQ. CDR3 length equals 16 residues. CDR3 protein: CASSPRGGASSGELFF. The CDR3 coding sequence is TGCGCCAGCAGTCCACGCGGGGGGGCCTCGAGCGGGGAGCTGTTTTTT.

The J gene is TRBJ1-2, the V gene TRBV11-2, with no clear D. V was trimmed by 5 bases and J by 11 bases, leaving 3 bases between them. CDR1 SGHAT and CDR2 FQNNGV come from the germline V gene. The CDR3 consists of 8 residues. For the CDR3, the DNA is TGTGCCAGCAGCCCATACACCTTC. This translates into CASSPYTF.

The chain combines TRBV10-3 with TRBJ2-3, with TRBD2 matching over 9 bases. The germline V gene has CDR1 ENHRY and CDR2 SYGVKD. After removal of 2 bases from V and 2 bases from J, the junction contained 2 bases not matched to a gene. This CDR3 has 15 amino acids. In nucleotides, the CDR3 is TGTGCCATCAGTGAGGTAGCGGGGGCCACAGATACGCAGTATTTT. Translation gives CAISEVAGATDTQYF.

J is TRBJ2-3 and V is TRBV7-9; maybe TRBD1 (5 bases). V gave up 1 base and J gave up 2 bases, with 10 bases separating them. CDR1 is SEHNR and CDR2 is FQNEAQ in the germline V gene (reference sequence). This CDR3 has 15 amino acids. CDR3 in DNA: TGTGCCAGCAGCTTAGGGCAGGGATCCACAGATACGCAGTATTTT. Its translation: CASSLGQGSTDTQYF.

This chain uses TRBV27 with TRBJ1-6; D call uncertain. The CDR3 contains 14 residues. V lost 5 bases, J lost 8 bases, and 13 bases lay in between. Looked up from germline, CDR1 is MNHEY and CDR2 is SMNVEV (reference sequence). DNA for the CDR3: TGTGCCAGCAGTCCCAGACAAGCCTATTCACCCCTCCACTTT. Amino acid sequence: CASSPRQAYSPLHF.

This chain uses TRBV27 with TRBJ2-7, with TRBD1 matching over 9 bases. The CDR3 covers 14 residues. V shed 1 base, J shed 5 bases, and the junction held 3 bases outside the gene matches. Per germline, CDR1 MNHEY and CDR2 SMNVEV (reference sequence). DNA of the CDR3: TGTGCCAGCAGTTTATACAGGGGGCACAACGAGCAGTACTTC. This gives the protein CASSLYRGHNEQYF.

Comment on this clone: An end of the junction does not agree with germline; a read error may underlie this. The chain couples TRBV7-7 to TRBJ1-2; D is undetermined. Looked up from germline, CDR1 is SSHAT and CDR2 is FNYEAQ (reference sequence). The CDR3 covers 13 residues. The DNA for the CDR3 is TGTGCTAGCAGCTTACGGGAGTACTATGGCTACACCTTC. This sequence encodes CASSLREYYGYTF.

As DNA, the CDR3 is TGCGCCAGCAGCCAAGGAGGGCTAGCGGGGGGGTCGGACACGCAGTATTTT. Protein product: CASSQGGLAGGSDTQYF. The V gene is TRBV4-3, the J gene TRBJ2-3; TRBD2 agrees at 12 bases. Germline V lookup: CDR1 LGHNA, CDR2 YSLEER. V lost 1 base and J lost 9; bases outside the gene matches: 11. The CDR3 runs to 17 residues.

The rearrangement joins TRBV30 to TRBJ1-2; no clear D gene. V was pared by 1 base and J by 2 bases, with 14 bases between. The CDR3 sequence is 15 residues long. Germline loops: CDR1 GTSNPN, CDR2 SVGIG (reference sequence). The CDR3 nucleotides read TGTGCCTGGAGTGGGGTCGGCAGGCACAACTATGGCTACACCTTC. It is translated as CAWSGVGRHNYGYTF.

The chain has TRBV4-2 and TRBJ2-1; TRBD2 matches at 8 bases. V shed 1 base and J 7 bases; nucleotides not matched to a gene: 12. The germline V gene has CDR1 LGHNA and CDR2 YNFKEQ. This CDR3 comprises 17 residues. This chain's CDR3 is CASSQALGLVEGNEQFF. For the CDR3, the DNA is TGTGCCAGCAGCCAAGCCCTGGGACTAGTGGAGGGTAATGAGCAGTTCTTC.

V and J are TRBV6-5 and TRBJ2-5; D perhaps matches TRBD2 (5 bases). The DNA end favors TRBJ2-7, so the J call may be wrong. The CDR3 totals 16 residues. Germline V lookup: CDR1 MNHEY, CDR2 SVGAGI. The CDR3 is CASSYDTGERSYEQYF. CDR3 DNA: TGTGCCAGCAGTTACGACACCGGGGAGAGATCCTACGAGCAGTACTTC.

The chain employs TRBV30 and TRBJ1-3; D gene unclear. V gave up 4 bases and J gave up 3 bases, with 7 bases separating them. This CDR3 contains 12 residues. The germline CDR1 and CDR2 sequences are GTSNPN and SVGIG (reference sequence). CDR3 nucleotide sequence: TGTGCCTGGACGGAGAATGGAAACACCATATATTTT. This sequence encodes CAWTENGNTIYF.

The chain is built from TRBV30 and TRBJ1-1, with D possibly being TRBD1 (5 bases). V lost 3 bases and J 1 base, leaving 18 bases between the germline ends. The CDR3 sequence is 16 residues long. CDR1 and CDR2 (germline): GTSNPN, SVGIG (reference sequence). CDR3 bases: TGTGCCTGGAGACCCGTTGGCTCAAGGGGGAACACTGAAGCTTTCTTT. This translates into CAWRPVGSRGNTEAFF.

The V call is TRBV21-1, the J call TRBJ1-3. TRBV21-1 is a listed pseudogene. CDR3 length: 20 residues. The CDR3 loop is CASSKGPRQLHSNSGNTIYF. The CDR3, as DNA: TGTGCCAGCAGCAAAGGTCCTCGGCAGCTCCATAGCAACTCTGGAAACACCATATATTTT.

This clone showed up just a few times. The chain is built from TRBV7-2 and TRBJ2-5, with TRBD2 matching over 7 bases. Germline values: CDR1 SGHTA, CDR2 FQGNSA. The CDR3 has 16 residues. J lost 2 bases, V lost 5 bases, and 11 bases had no gene match. This chain's CDR3 is CASSSYRGDPQETQYF. CDR3 DNA: TGTGCCAGCAGCAGCTACCGGGGGGATCCTCAAGAGACCCAGTACTTC. Combining the CDR3 with reference TRBV7-2 and TRBJ2-5 gives the whole variable domain GAGVSQSPSNKVTEKGKDVELRCDPISGHTALYWYRQSLGQGLEFLIYFQGNSAPDKSGLPSDRFSAERTGGSVSTLTIQRTQQEDSAVYLCASSSYRGDPQETQYFGPGTRLLVL.

The chain carries TRBV11-1 and TRBJ2-5; possibly TRBD2 for D (5 bases). The length of the CDR3 is 13 residues. Per the germline V gene, CDR1 is SGHAT and CDR2 is FQDESV (reference sequence). Trimming shortened V by 5 bases and J by 3 bases, and 10 bases separated the two germline ends. The CDR3 nucleotides read TGTGCCAGCAGCCCCACCGGGGAAGAGACCCAGTACTTC. It translates to CASSPTGEETQYF.

The CDR3 DNA follows: TGTGCCAGCTCACCGGTATCCCGGGAGACCCAGTACTTC. Encoded protein: CASSPVSRETQYF. The genes are TRBV18 and TRBJ2-5; D is ambiguous. V was cut by 3 bases and J by 5 bases, with 10 bases left in between. In germline, CDR1 is KGHSH, CDR2 LQKENI. This CDR3 spans 13 amino acids.

This rearrangement joins TRBV2 to TRBJ2-2; 9 positions agree with TRBD2. Unmatched junction bases numbered 3, after V lost 2 bases and J lost 5 bases. The CDR3 spans 15 residues. CDR1 SNHLY and CDR2 FYNNEI come from the germline V gene. The CDR3 here is CASSEIAGETGELFF. The DNA of the CDR3 is TGTGCCAGCAGTGAAATAGCGGGGGAGACCGGGGAGCTGTTTTTT.

This clone was recorded a few times. This chain uses TRBV5-1 with TRBJ1-1; maybe TRBD1 (6 bases). V dropped 2 bases and J dropped 0 bases, with 11 bases sitting between them. CDR3 length equals 15 residues. CDR1 and CDR2 (germline): SGHRS, YFSETQ. CDR3 DNA sequence: TGCGCCAGCAGCTTCGAGGGACAAATGAACACTGAAGCTTTCTTT. This sequence encodes CASSFEGQMNTEAFF. The full variable domain, completed using reference TRBV5-1 and TRBJ1-1, is KAGVTQTPRYLIKTRGQQVTLSCSPISGHRSVSWYQQTPGQGLQFLFEYFSETQRNKGNFPGRFSGRQFSNSRSEMNVSTLELGDSALYLCASSFEGQMNTEAFFGQGTRLTVV.

The chain carries TRBV2 and TRBJ2-3; 9 positions agree with TRBD1. CDR1 and CDR2 (germline): SNHLY, FYNNEI. The V and J ends lost 9 bases and 0 bases, in that order; junction bases with no gene match: 13. The CDR3 extends over 17 amino acids. CDR3 DNA: TGTGCCAGAGGGCGGCACAGGGGGCTTTTGAGCACAGATACGCAGTATTTT. It codes for CARGRHRGLLSTDTQYF. Supplemented by reference TRBV2 and TRBJ2-3, the full variable domain reads EPEVTQTPSHQVTQMGQEVILRCVPISNHLYFYWYRQILGQKVEFLVSFYNNEISEKSEIFDDQFSVERPDGSNFTLKIRSTKLEDSAMYFCARGRHRGLLSTDTQYFGPGTRLTVL.